This TCR beta chain was found in a study of T cell repertoires in cytomegalovirus infection. This CDR3 is built from 16 residues. The V segment lost 6 bases and the J segment 7 bases; nucleotides outside the gene matches: 11. CDR1 MNHEY and CDR2 SVGAGI come from the germline V gene. This clonotype occurred many times. TCRdb analysed the reads with MiXCR anew, one entry per CDR3 protein. The sample records about 600,000 distinct CDR3 sequences, 20% to 25% being singletons. The receptor was isolated from a human donor in good health (CMV status not recorded). Some clones in this sample may be carry-over from other donors' samples. The sequenced sample was CD8+ T cells from PBMCs. The chain couples TRBV6-5 to TRBJ2-7, with 14 bases identical to TRBD2. CDR3 protein: CASSPGTSGGPPEQYF. DNA of the CDR3: TGTGCCAGCAGCCCCGGGACTAGCGGGGGCCCCCCTGAGCAGTACTTC.